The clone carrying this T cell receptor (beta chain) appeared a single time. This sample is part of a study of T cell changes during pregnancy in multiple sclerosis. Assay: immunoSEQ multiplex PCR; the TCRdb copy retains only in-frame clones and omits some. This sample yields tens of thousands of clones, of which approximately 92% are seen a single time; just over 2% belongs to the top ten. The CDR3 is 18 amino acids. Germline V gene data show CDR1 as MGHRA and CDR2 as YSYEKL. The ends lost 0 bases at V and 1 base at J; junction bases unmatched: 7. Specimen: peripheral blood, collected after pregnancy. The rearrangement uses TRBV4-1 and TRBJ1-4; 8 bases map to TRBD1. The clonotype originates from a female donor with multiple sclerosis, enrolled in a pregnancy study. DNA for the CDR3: TGCGCCAGCAGCCAAGATCCGACAGGGGTTCAAACTAATGAAAAACTGTTTTTT. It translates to CASSQDPTGVQTNEKLFF.